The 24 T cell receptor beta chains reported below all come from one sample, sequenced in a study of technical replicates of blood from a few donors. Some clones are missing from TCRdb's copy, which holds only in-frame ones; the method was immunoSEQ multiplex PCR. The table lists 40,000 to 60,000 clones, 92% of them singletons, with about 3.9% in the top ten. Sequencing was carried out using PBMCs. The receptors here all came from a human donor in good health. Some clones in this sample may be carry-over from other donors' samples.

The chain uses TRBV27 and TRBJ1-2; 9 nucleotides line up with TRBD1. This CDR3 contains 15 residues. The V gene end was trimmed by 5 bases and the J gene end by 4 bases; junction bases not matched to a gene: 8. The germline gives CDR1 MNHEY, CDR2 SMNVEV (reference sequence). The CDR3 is CASSTQGAIPYGYTF. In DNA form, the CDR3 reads TGTGCCAGCAGTACACAGGGGGCGATACCCTATGGCTACACCTTC.

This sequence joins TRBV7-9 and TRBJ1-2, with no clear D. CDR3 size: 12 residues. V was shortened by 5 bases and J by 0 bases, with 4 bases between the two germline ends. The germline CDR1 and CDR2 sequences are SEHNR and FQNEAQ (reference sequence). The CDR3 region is CASSITNYGYTF. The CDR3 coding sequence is TGTGCCAGCAGCATCACTAACTATGGCTACACCTTC.

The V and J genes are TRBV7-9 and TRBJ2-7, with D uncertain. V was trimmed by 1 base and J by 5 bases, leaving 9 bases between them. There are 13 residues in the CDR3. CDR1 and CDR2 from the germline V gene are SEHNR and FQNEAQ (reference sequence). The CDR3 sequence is CASSLGDSNEQYF. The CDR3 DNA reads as TGTGCCAGCAGCTTAGGAGATAGTAACGAGCAGTACTTC.

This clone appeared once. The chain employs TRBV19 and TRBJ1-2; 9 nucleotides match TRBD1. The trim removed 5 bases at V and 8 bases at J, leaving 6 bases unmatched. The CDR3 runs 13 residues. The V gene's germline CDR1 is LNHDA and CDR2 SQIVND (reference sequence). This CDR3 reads CASSEDRGRGYTF. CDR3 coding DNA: TGTGCCAGTAGTGAGGACAGGGGAAGAGGCTACACCTTC.

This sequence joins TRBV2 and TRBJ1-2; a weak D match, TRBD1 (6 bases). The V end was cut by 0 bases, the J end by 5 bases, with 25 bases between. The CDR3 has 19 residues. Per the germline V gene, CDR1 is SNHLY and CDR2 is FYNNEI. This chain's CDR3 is CASSEALFLGGGRLYGYTF. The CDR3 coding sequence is TGTGCCAGCAGTGAAGCGCTTTTCCTAGGCGGGGGCCGTCTTTATGGCTACACCTTC.

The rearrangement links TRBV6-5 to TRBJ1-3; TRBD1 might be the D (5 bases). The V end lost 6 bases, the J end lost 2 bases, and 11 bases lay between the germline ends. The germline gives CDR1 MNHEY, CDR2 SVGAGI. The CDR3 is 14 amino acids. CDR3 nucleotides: TGTGCCAGCAGACGGAAAGGGGCTGGAAACACCATATATTTT. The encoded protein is CASRRKGAGNTIYF.

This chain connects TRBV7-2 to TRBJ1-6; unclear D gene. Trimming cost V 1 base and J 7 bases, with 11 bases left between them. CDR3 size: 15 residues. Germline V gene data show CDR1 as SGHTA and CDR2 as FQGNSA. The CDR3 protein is CASSLVRSHNSPLHF. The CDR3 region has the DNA TGTGCCAGCAGCTTAGTACGGAGCCACAATTCACCCCTCCACTTT.

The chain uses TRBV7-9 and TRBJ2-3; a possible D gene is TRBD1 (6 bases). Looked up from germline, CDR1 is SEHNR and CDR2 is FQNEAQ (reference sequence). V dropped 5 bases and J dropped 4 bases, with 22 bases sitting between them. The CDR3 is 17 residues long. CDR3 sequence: CASSKQGAGVFSDTQYF. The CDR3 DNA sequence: TGTGCCAGCAGCAAACAAGGGGCAGGGGTGTTTTCAGATACGCAGTATTTT.

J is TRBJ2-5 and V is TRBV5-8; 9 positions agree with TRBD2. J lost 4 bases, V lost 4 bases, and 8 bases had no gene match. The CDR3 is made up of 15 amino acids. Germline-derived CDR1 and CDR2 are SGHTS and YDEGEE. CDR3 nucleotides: TGTGCCAGCAGCCCGGGACTAGCTTCGCGAGAGACCCAGTACTTC. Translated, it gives CASSPGLASRETQYF.

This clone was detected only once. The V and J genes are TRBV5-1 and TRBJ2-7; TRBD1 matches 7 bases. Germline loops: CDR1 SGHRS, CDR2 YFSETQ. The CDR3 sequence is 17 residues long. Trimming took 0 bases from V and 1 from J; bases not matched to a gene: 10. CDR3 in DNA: TGCGCCAGCAGCTTGGGAGGGAGACAGGGTTGGTCCTACGAGCAGTACTTC. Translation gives CASSLGGRQGWSYEQYF.

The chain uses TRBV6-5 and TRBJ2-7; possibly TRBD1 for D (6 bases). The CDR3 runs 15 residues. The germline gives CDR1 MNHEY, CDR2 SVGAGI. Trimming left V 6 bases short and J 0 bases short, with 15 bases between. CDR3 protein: CASSTNRDYSYEQYF. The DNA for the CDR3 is TGTGCCAGCAGCACGAACAGGGATTACTCCTACGAGCAGTACTTC.

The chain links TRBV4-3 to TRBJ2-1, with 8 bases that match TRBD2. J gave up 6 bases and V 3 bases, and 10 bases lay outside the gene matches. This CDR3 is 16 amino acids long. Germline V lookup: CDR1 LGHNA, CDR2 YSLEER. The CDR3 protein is CASSHPGLAGGNEQFF. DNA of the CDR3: TGCGCCAGCAGCCACCCGGGGCTAGCGGGTGGCAATGAGCAGTTCTTC.

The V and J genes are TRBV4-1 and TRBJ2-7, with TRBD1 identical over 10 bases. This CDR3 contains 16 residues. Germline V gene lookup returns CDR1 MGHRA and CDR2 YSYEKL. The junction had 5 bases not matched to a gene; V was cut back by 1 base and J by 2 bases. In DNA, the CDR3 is TGCGCCAGCAGCCAAGTAGGCGGACAGGGGGCCTACGAGCAGTACTTC. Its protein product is CASSQVGGQGAYEQYF.

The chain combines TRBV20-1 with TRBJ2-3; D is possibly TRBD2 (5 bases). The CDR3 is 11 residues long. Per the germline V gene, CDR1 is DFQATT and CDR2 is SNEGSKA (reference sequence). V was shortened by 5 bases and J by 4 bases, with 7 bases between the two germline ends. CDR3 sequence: CSALGADTQYF. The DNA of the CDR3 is TGCAGTGCTCTCGGGGCAGATACGCAGTATTTT.

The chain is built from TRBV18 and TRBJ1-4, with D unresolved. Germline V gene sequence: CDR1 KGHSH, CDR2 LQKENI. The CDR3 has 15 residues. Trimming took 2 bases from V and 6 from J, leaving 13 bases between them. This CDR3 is CASSPGLGGDEKLFF. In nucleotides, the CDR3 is TGTGCCAGCTCACCAGGTTTAGGAGGAGATGAAAAACTGTTTTTT.

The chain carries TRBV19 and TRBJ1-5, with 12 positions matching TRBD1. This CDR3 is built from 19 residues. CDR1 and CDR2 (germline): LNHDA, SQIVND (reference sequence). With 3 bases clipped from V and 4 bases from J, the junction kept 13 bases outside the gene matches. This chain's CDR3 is CASSIPSGTGGARNQPQHF. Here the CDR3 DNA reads TGTGCCAGTAGTATCCCCTCCGGGACAGGGGGCGCAAGGAATCAGCCCCAGCATTTT.

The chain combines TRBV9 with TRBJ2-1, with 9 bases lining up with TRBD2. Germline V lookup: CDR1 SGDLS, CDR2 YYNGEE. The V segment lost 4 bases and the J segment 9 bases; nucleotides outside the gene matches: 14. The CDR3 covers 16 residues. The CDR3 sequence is CASSRTGTSSSGEQFF. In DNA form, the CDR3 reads TGTGCCAGCAGCAGAACCGGGACTAGCTCCTCCGGTGAGCAGTTCTTC.

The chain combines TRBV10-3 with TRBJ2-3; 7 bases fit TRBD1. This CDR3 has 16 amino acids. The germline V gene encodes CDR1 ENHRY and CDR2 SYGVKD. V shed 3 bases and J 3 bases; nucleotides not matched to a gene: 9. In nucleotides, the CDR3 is TGTGCCATCAGTGAACCCCCAGGGGGACGGACAGATACGCAGTATTTT. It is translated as CAISEPPGGRTDTQYF.

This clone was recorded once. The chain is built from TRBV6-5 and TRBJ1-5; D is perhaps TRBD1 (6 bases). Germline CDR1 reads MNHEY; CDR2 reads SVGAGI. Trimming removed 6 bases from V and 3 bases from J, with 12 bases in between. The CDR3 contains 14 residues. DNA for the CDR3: TGTGCCAGCAGAATCGACAGGAACAATCAGCCCCAGCATTTT. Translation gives CASRIDRNNQPQHF.

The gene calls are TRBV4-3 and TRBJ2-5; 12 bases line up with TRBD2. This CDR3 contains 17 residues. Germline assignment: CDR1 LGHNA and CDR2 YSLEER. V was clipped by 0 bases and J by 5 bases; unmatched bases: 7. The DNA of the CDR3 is TGCGCCAGCAGCCAAGATATTTGGCTAGCGGGGGGGGAGACCCAGTACTTC. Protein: CASSQDIWLAGGETQYF.

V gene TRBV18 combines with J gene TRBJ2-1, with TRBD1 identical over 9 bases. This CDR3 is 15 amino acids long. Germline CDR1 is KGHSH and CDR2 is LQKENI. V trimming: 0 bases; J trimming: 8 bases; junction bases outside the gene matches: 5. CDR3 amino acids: CASSPPGTGFYEQFF. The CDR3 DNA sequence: TGTGCCAGCTCACCACCGGGGACAGGGTTTTATGAGCAGTTCTTC.

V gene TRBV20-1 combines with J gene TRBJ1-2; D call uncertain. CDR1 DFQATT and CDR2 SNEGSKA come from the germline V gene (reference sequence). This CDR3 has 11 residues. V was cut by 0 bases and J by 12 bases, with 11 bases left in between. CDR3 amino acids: CSARDLRGDTF. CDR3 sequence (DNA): TGCAGTGCTAGAGATCTTCGCGGGGACACCTTC.

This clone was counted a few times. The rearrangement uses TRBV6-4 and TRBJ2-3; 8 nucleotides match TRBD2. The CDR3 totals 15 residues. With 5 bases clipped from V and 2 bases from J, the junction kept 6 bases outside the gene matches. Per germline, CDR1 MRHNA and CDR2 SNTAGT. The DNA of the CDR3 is TGTGCCAGCAGTCCAGCGGGGGATAACACAGATACGCAGTATTTT. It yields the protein CASSPAGDNTDTQYF.

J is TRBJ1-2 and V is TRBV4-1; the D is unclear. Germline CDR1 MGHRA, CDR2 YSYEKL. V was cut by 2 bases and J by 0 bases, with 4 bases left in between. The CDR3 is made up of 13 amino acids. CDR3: CASSQTPNYGYTF. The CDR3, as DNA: TGCGCCAGCAGCCAAACACCTAACTATGGCTACACCTTC.